This T cell receptor beta chain was recorded in a study of T cells in Graves' hyperthyroidism and ophthalmopathy. TCR beta CDR3 region amplification was performed from RNA transcripts. First-round RT-PCR with HTBI primers amplified the TCR CDR3 region. In TCRdb, the multiplex PCR reads were re-called with MiXCR into one record per CDR3 protein. This sample carries hundreds of thousands of distinct CDR3 sequences, 13% of them seen once, and the ten largest clones take less than 10%. This clonotype was observed many times. The CDR3 has 13 residues. Germline V gives CDR1 SNHLY, CDR2 FYNNEI. J gave up 5 bases and V 6 bases, and 6 bases lay outside the gene matches.

This TCR came from a woman between 18 and 29 years old with Graves' hyperthyroidism. The specimen was blood. This sequence joins TRBV2 and TRBJ2-7; 8 bases are shared with TRBD1. DNA for the CDR3: TGTGCCAGCAGAGGGACAGGTGGGCACGAGCAGTACTTC. Translated: CASRGTGGHEQYF. The entire variable domain, with the rest obtained from reference TRBV2 and TRBJ2-7, is as follows: EPEVTQTPSHQVTQMGQEVILRCVPISNHLYFYWYRQILGQKVEFLVSFYNNEISEKSEIFDDQFSVERPDGSNFTLKIRSTKLEDSAMYFCASRGTGGHEQYFGPGTRLTVT.